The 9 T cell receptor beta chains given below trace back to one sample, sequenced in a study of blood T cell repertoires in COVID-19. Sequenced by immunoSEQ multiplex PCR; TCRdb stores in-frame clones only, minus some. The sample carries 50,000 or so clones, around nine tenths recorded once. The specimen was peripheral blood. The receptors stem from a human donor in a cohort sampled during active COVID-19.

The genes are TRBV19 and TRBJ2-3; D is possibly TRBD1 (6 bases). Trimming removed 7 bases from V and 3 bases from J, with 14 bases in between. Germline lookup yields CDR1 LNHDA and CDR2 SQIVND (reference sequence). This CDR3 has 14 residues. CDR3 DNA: TGTGCCAGTACCCTCTCGAGGGGGACAGATACGCAGTATTTT. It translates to CASTLSRGTDTQYF.

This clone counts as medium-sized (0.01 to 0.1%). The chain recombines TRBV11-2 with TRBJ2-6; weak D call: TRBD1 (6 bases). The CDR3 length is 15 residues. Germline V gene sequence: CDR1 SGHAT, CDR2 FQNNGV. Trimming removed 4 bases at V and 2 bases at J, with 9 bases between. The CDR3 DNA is TGTGCCAGCAGCTCCAGGGGAGCTGGGGCCAACGTCCTGACTTTC. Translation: CASSSRGAGANVLTF.

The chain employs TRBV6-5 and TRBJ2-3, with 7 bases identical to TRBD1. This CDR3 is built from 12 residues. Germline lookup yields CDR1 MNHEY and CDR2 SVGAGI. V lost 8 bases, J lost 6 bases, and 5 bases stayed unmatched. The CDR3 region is CASHRGFDTQYF. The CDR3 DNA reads TGTGCCAGCCACAGGGGTTTCGATACGCAGTATTTT.

In nucleotides, the CDR3 is TGTGCCACCAGCCCCGACAGCTCTGGAAACACCATATATTTT. It is translated as CATSPDSSGNTIYF. The rearrangement links TRBV15 to TRBJ1-3; D might be TRBD1 (5 bases). The ends were cut back, 5 bases at V and 0 bases at J, with 8 bases in the middle. The CDR3 covers 14 residues. CDR1 and CDR2 (germline): LNHNV, YYDKDF (reference sequence).

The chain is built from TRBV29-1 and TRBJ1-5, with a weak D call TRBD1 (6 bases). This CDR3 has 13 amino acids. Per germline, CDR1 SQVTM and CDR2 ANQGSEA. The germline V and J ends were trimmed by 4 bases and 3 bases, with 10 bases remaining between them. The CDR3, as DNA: TGCAGCGTTGGGACAGATATCAATCAGCCCCAGCATTTT. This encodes CSVGTDINQPQHF.

Here the CDR3 reads CASSLGAGASYNSPLHF. CDR3 coding DNA: TGTGCCAGCAGTTTAGGGGCGGGGGCGAGCTATAATTCACCCCTCCACTTT. This rearrangement joins TRBV28 to TRBJ1-6, with D possibly being TRBD1 (6 bases). The CDR3 has 17 amino acids. Germline V lookup: CDR1 MDHEN, CDR2 SYDVKM. V dropped 2 bases and J dropped 3 bases, with 14 bases sitting between them.

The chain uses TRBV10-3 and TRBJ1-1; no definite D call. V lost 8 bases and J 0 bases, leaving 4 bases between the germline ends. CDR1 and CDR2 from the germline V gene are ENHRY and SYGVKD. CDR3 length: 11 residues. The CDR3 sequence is CAIGMNTEAFF. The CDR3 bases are TGTGCCATCGGCATGAACACTGAAGCTTTCTTT.

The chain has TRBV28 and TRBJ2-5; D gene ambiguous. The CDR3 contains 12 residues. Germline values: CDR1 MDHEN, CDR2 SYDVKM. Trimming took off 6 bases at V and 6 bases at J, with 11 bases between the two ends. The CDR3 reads CASSPPFQTQYF. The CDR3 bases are TGTGCCAGCAGCCCCCCGTTCCAGACCCAGTACTTC.

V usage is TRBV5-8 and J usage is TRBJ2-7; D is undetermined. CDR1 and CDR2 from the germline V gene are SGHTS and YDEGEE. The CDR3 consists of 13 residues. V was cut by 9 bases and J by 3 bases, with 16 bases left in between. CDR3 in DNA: TGTGCCAAACTTTCATATCACCTCTACGAGCAGTACTTC. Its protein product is CAKLSYHLYEQYF.